The sequence of this T cell receptor (beta chain) was determined in a study of T cell clones after liver transplantation. Findings of the study overall: The donor-reactive repertoire was only partly measurable in two subjects, lacking donor cells.

The protocol was immunoSEQ multiplex PCR, while the TCRdb copy is restricted to in-frame clones and leaves out a portion. The sample lists around 20,000 clones, around 89% occurring once. With respect to this clone: Its antigen is unidentified.

The CDR3 contains 13 residues. Trimming took 3 bases from V and 6 from J, leaving 9 bases between them. The V gene's germline CDR1 is MNHEY and CDR2 SMNVEV (reference sequence). The TCR sequence derives from a human patient who received a liver transplant. Some of the T cells might come from the graft donor. This chain connects TRBV27 to TRBJ2-1, with D possibly TRBD2 on 5 matching bases. The specimen comprised CD8+ T cells from blood, sampled 45 to 46 months after liver transplant. The CDR3: CASSFILANEQFF. The CDR3 coding sequence is TGTGCCAGCAGTTTCATTCTAGCCAATGAGCAGTTCTTC.